A single sample is the source of the 30 T cell receptor beta chains below, sequenced in a study of OX40 agonist ivuxolimab in advanced cancers. Data came from immunoSEQ multiplex PCR; TCRdb stores just in-frame clones and leaves some out. The sample lists 60,000 or so clones, around four fifths occurring once. The input for sequencing was CD4+ or CD8+ T cells sorted from blood, taken in a trial of the OX40 agonist ivuxolimab. The source is an adult with an advanced solid tumor such as melanoma, head and neck, liver or kidney cancer.

The rearrangement uses TRBV6-1 and TRBJ1-2; no reliable D call. The CDR3 consists of 12 residues. Germline V gene sequence: CDR1 MNHNS, CDR2 SASEGT. V gave up 1 base and J gave up 8 bases, with 8 bases separating them. DNA for the CDR3: TGTGCCAGCAGTGAAGATTGGCTGGGCTACACCTTC. It encodes CASSEDWLGYTF.

This sequence joins TRBV7-9 and TRBJ2-2, with D perhaps assigned TRBD1 or TRBD2 (5 bases each). Trimming stripped 0 bases from V and 6 bases from J, with 8 bases between. Germline values: CDR1 SEHNR, CDR2 FQNEAQ (reference sequence). The CDR3 loop spans 14 amino acids. The CDR3 DNA is TGTGCCAGCAGCTTAGCAGGGACGGCCGGGGAGCTGTTTTTT. It yields the protein CASSLAGTAGELFF. The variable domain in full, with the rest retrieved from reference TRBV7-9 and TRBJ2-2, is DTGVSQNPRHKITKRGQNVTFRCDPISEHNRLYWYRQTLGQGPEFLTYFQNEAQLEKSRLLSDRFSAERPKGSFSTLEIQRTEQGDSAMYLCASSLAGTAGELFFGEGSRLTVL.

This chain links TRBV5-4 with TRBJ2-1; a possible D gene is TRBD2 (6 bases). The CDR3 sequence is 17 residues long. Trimming removed 0 bases at V and 1 base at J, with 14 bases between. In germline, CDR1 is SGHNT, CDR2 YYREEE (reference sequence). Here the CDR3 DNA reads TGTGCCAGCAGCTTGGATGGGACTTCATCTTCCTACAATGAGCAGTTCTTC. Translation: CASSLDGTSSSYNEQFF.

The chain uses TRBV28 and TRBJ2-1; D is unclear. The CDR3 sequence is 13 residues long. The germline V and J ends were trimmed by 6 bases and 8 bases, with 14 bases remaining between them. Germline CDR1 MDHEN, CDR2 SYDVKM. The CDR3 DNA is TGTGCCAGCAGACCCGGTGGTAACTATGAGCAGTTCTTC. Its translation: CASRPGGNYEQFF.

This clone was recorded once. CDR3 coding DNA: TGTGCCAGCAAGAGGGTAGGAAACAGGGCAACTAATGAAAAACTGTTTTTT. This sequence encodes CASKRVGNRATNEKLFF. The chain has TRBV2 and TRBJ1-4; maybe TRBD1 (6 bases). V was shortened by 7 bases and J by 0 bases, with 18 bases between the two germline ends. The CDR3 has 17 residues. The germline gives CDR1 SNHLY, CDR2 FYNNEI.

The chain employs TRBV4-3 and TRBJ1-5; 8 bases fit TRBD1. The V and J ends lost 0 bases and 7 bases, in that order; junction bases with no gene match: 5. Germline assignment: CDR1 LGHNA and CDR2 YSLEER. The CDR3 extends over 15 amino acids. This CDR3 reads CASSQDAGGGQPQHF. The DNA of the CDR3 is TGCGCCAGCAGCCAAGATGCAGGGGGCGGGCAGCCCCAGCATTTT.

J is TRBJ2-7 and V is TRBV7-2; the match to TRBD2 covers 8 bases. The CDR3 consists of 15 residues. V shed 5 bases and J 2 bases; nucleotides not matched to a gene: 8. CDR1 is SGHTA, CDR2 FQGNSA, per germline. The CDR3 nucleotides read TGTGCCAGCAGCATTCACGGCGGGGGGACCTACGAGCAGTACTTC. It specifies CASSIHGGGTYEQYF.

This clone was seen only once. The V gene is TRBV14, the J gene TRBJ2-5; TRBD1 or TRBD2 may be the D gene (5 bases each). The CDR3 extends over 16 amino acids. V shed 3 bases and J shed 5 bases, with 19 bases lying between them. Germline CDR1 SGHDN, CDR2 FVKESK. The CDR3 loop reads CASSQGARGVVETQYF. CDR3 DNA sequence: TGTGCCAGCAGCCAGGGTGCTCGAGGGGTCGTGGAGACCCAGTACTTC.

The chain carries TRBV7-3 and TRBJ2-5, with 13 bases fitting TRBD2. The V segment lost 5 bases and the J segment 5 bases; nucleotides outside the gene matches: 5. Germline V gene lookup returns CDR1 SGHTA and CDR2 FQGTGA. The CDR3 is 15 amino acids. The CDR3 sequence is CASSPGLAGRETQYF. In DNA form, the CDR3 reads TGTGCCAGCAGCCCGGGACTAGCGGGACGGGAGACCCAGTACTTC.

The gene calls are TRBV5-1 and TRBJ2-1; TRBD2 agrees at 9 bases. The germline V gene encodes CDR1 SGHRS and CDR2 YFSETQ. The CDR3 has 14 residues. Trimming took 7 bases from V and 2 from J; bases not matched to a gene: 4. The CDR3: CASSRTSAYNEQFF. CDR3 nucleotide sequence: TGCGCCAGCTCCCGGACTAGCGCCTACAATGAGCAGTTCTTC.

This clone was counted between two and nine times. The rearrangement links TRBV11-3 to TRBJ1-1; 8 bases line up with TRBD1. The trim removed 3 bases at V and 5 bases at J, leaving 5 bases unmatched. This CDR3 comprises 14 residues. The germline gives CDR1 SGHNT, CDR2 YENEEA. CDR3 protein: CASSFDRGGTEAFF. In DNA, the CDR3 is TGTGCCAGCAGCTTTGACAGGGGAGGAACTGAAGCTTTCTTT.

This chain connects TRBV27 to TRBJ1-6; possibly TRBD1 for D (5 bases). V was shortened by 1 base and J by 9 bases, with 13 bases between the two germline ends. Germline V gives CDR1 MNHEY, CDR2 SMNVEV (reference sequence). The CDR3 loop spans 15 amino acids. The CDR3 protein is CASSLLGTVGSPLHF. DNA for the CDR3: TGTGCCAGCAGTTTATTGGGGACCGTCGGTTCACCCCTCCACTTT.

CDR3 in amino acids: CASSGSVGARREQYF. CDR3 nucleotides: TGTGCCAGCAGCGGTAGCGTGGGGGCCAGAAGGGAGCAGTACTTC. The rearrangement links TRBV7-9 to TRBJ2-7, with a possible D match to TRBD1 (6 bases). This CDR3 has 15 amino acids. The V gene lost 5 bases and the J gene lost 7 bases, with 21 bases spanning the gap. Germline CDR1 is SEHNR and CDR2 is FQNEAQ (reference sequence). The whole variable domain, remainder taken from reference TRBV7-9 and TRBJ2-7, is DTGVSQNPRHKITKRGQNVTFRCDPISEHNRLYWYRQTLGQGPEFLTYFQNEAQLEKSRLLSDRFSAERPKGSFSTLEIQRTEQGDSAMYLCASSGSVGARREQYFGPGTRLTVT.

V usage is TRBV5-5 and J usage is TRBJ2-7, with D tentatively TRBD1 (6 bases). The CDR3 spans 15 residues. From germline, CDR1 is SGHKS and CDR2 YYEKEE (reference sequence). The V gene lost 2 bases and the J gene lost 3 bases, with 15 bases spanning the gap. Here the CDR3 DNA reads TGTGCCAGCAGCTTCCCAAATGGGGGCGGCTACGAGCAGTACTTC. Encoded protein: CASSFPNGGGYEQYF.

The gene calls are TRBV25-1 and TRBJ2-2; 12 bases line up with TRBD2. V shed 6 bases and J 6 bases; nucleotides not matched to a gene: 8. Germline CDR1 is MGHDK and CDR2 is SYGVNS. The CDR3 spans 16 residues. The CDR3 sequence is CASSKSSGRVAGELFF. In DNA, the CDR3 is TGTGCCAGCAGCAAGTCTAGCGGGAGGGTAGCCGGGGAGCTGTTTTTT.

Notes on this clone: The conserved phenylalanine or tryptophan is not found at the CDR3 terminus, so this likely reflects a read error. This chain connects TRBV7-9 to TRBJ2-7; TRBD2 might be the D (6 bases). The CDR3 has 16 residues. With 0 bases removed from V and 2 bases from J, the gap between germline ends came to 14 bases. Germline loops: CDR1 SEHNR, CDR2 FQNEAQ (reference sequence). The CDR3 bases are TGTGCCAGCAGCTTAGCGTCAAGCGGGTACGCCTACGAGCAGTACCTC. This gives the protein CASSLASSGYAYEQYL.

This clone was seen a few times. The chain employs TRBV30 and TRBJ2-2; tentative D call: TRBD2 (6 bases). The CDR3 is 13 residues long. The ends were cut back, 5 bases at V and 6 bases at J, with 13 bases in the middle. Germline CDR1 and CDR2: GTSNPN and SVGIG (reference sequence). In DNA form, the CDR3 reads TGTGCCTGGTGGGCAGGGAGGTCCGGGGAGCTGTTTTTT. It encodes CAWWAGRSGELFF.

Here the CDR3 DNA reads TGTGCCAGCAGCACACCGGGACAGTACAATGAGCAGTTCTTC. This codes for CASSTPGQYNEQFF. The V call is TRBV5-6, the J call TRBJ2-1; TRBD1 matches at 7 bases. The length of the CDR3 is 14 residues. CDR1 and CDR2 (germline): SGHDT, YYEEEE. Trimming took 4 bases from V and 4 from J; bases not matched to a gene: 5.

The V and J genes are TRBV18 and TRBJ1-5; a weak D match, TRBD1 (5 bases). The CDR3 totals 18 residues. The V gene lost 2 bases and the J gene lost 4 bases, with 21 bases spanning the gap. Germline CDR1 reads KGHSH; CDR2 reads LQKENI. The CDR3 DNA reads TGTGCCAGCTCACCAAATAGGACATCCCTATTAGGGAATCAGCCCCAGCATTTT. It translates to CASSPNRTSLLGNQPQHF. Variable domain in full (rest from reference TRBV18 and TRBJ1-5): NAGVMQNPRHLVRRRGQEARLRCSPMKGHSHVYWYRQLPEEGLKFMVYLQKENIIDESGMPKERFSAEFPKEGPSILRIQQVVRGDSAAYFCASSPNRTSLLGNQPQHFGDGTRLSIL.

The chain carries TRBV28 and TRBJ2-7; TRBD1 aligns across 7 bases. Trimming at V came to 4 bases and at J to 1 base, leaving 7 bases not matched to a gene. The germline V gene has CDR1 MDHEN and CDR2 SYDVKM. The CDR3 is made up of 15 amino acids. The CDR3 DNA is TGTGCCAGCAGTTGGGGTGGGACAGATTCCTACGAGCAGTACTTC. Encoded protein: CASSWGGTDSYEQYF.

The sample holds a few counts of this clone. The chain uses TRBV4-2 and TRBJ2-1; 11 bases agree with TRBD2. CDR1 is LGHNA and CDR2 is YNFKEQ in the germline V gene. With 3 bases clipped from V and 4 bases from J, the junction kept 5 bases outside the gene matches. The CDR3 is made up of 16 amino acids. The CDR3 protein is CASSHGTSGRYNEQFF. The DNA for the CDR3 is TGTGCCAGCAGCCACGGGACTAGCGGAAGGTACAATGAGCAGTTCTTC.

The rearrangement links TRBV2 to TRBJ1-2; no reliable D call. The V and J ends lost 7 bases and 7 bases respectively, with 19 bases between them. Germline CDR1 reads SNHLY; CDR2 reads FYNNEI. This CDR3 is built from 14 residues. For the CDR3, the DNA is TGTGCCAGCATGTGGTCCGTCTGGTTAGGTGGCTACACCTTC. Translation gives CASMWSVWLGGYTF.

Here the CDR3 reads CASSLEARIYGYTF. The DNA of the CDR3 is TGTGCCAGCAGCTTAGAAGCCAGGATCTATGGCTACACCTTC. The chain links TRBV5-4 to TRBJ1-2; D gene uncertain. The CDR3 length is 14 residues. V was cut by 2 bases and J by 4 bases, with 12 bases left in between. Germline V gene lookup returns CDR1 SGHNT and CDR2 YYREEE (reference sequence).

This chain joins TRBV5-8 and TRBJ2-2; 9 bases are a match to TRBD1. In germline, CDR1 is SGHTS, CDR2 YDEGEE. Unmatched junction bases numbered 7, after V lost 5 bases and J lost 2 bases. CDR3 length: 16 residues. The CDR3 protein is CASRRDRGFNTGELFF. The CDR3 nucleotides read TGTGCCAGCAGACGAGACAGGGGGTTTAACACCGGGGAGCTGTTTTTT.

CDR3 sequence: CAISEPDGPGTGEFFYEQYF. The CDR3 bases are TGTGCCATCAGTGAGCCTGATGGCCCCGGGACAGGAGAATTTTTTTACGAGCAGTACTTC. The chain is built from TRBV10-3 and TRBJ2-7; the match to TRBD1 covers 8 bases. Germline V lookup: CDR1 ENHRY, CDR2 SYGVKD. V shed 2 bases, J shed 4 bases, and the junction held 22 bases outside the gene matches. The CDR3 runs 20 residues.

This rearrangement joins TRBV7-9 to TRBJ2-7; D may be TRBD1 (5 bases). Germline V gene data show CDR1 as SEHNR and CDR2 as FQNEAQ (reference sequence). Trimming left V 1 base short and J 0 bases short, with 13 bases between. CDR3 size: 16 residues. CDR3 DNA: TGTGCCAGCAGCTTAGAGACAGCGACCCTCTCCTACGAGCAGTACTTC. Amino acids: CASSLETATLSYEQYF.

This clone was seen once. This chain joins TRBV4-1 and TRBJ1-1, with D tentatively TRBD1 (6 bases). V was pared by 2 bases and J by 0 bases, with 10 bases between. The CDR3 is made up of 15 amino acids. Germline-derived CDR1 and CDR2 are MGHRA and YSYEKL. This CDR3 is CASSQRGTLNTEAFF. CDR3 nucleotide sequence: TGCGCCAGCAGCCAAAGGGGGACACTGAACACTGAAGCTTTCTTT.

Regarding this clone: This CDR3 is also generated by other DNA sequences in the sample. This rearrangement joins TRBV2 to TRBJ2-5, with D unclear. The germline V and J ends were trimmed by 3 bases and 1 base, with 9 bases remaining between them. The CDR3 runs to 14 residues. Germline V lookup: CDR1 SNHLY, CDR2 FYNNEI. As DNA, the CDR3 is TGTGCCAGCAGTGAGCTTCACACCCAAGAGACCCAGTACTTC. Protein product: CASSELHTQETQYF.

The chain joins TRBV2 to TRBJ1-5; 7 bases map to TRBD1. In germline, CDR1 is SNHLY, CDR2 FYNNEI. V lost 5 bases to trimming and J lost 3 bases; unmatched junction nucleotides: 4. The CDR3 is 14 amino acids. The CDR3 DNA sequence: TGTGCCAGCAGTAGAGACAGGGACAATCAGCCCCAGCATTTT. Protein: CASSRDRDNQPQHF.

This chain uses TRBV19 with TRBJ2-1, with 8 bases identical to TRBD1. Unmatched junction bases numbered 7, after V lost 5 bases and J lost 4 bases. Germline CDR1 LNHDA, CDR2 SQIVND (reference sequence). This CDR3 contains 15 residues. CDR3 in amino acids: CASSSGQDYYNEQFF. The CDR3 DNA sequence: TGTGCCAGTAGTTCGGGACAGGACTATTACAATGAGCAGTTCTTC.